The rows below give T cell receptor beta chains drawn from one sample of a study of CD8 T cells in ankylosing spondylitis. Using its own MiXCR run on the 5' RACE reads, TCRdb lists one record per CDR3 protein. Here the sample spans about 220,000 distinct CDR3 sequences, roughly 25% being singletons. Source material: blood, either unsorted or a sorted T cell fraction (not recorded which). The receptors here all came from a male donor with ankylosing spondylitis or in good health (not recorded which). Both conserved end residues are part of each CDR3. The order of the fields is V gene, J gene, D gene, clone size, CDR3 DNA, CDR3 protein. D genes are given only for firm matches. Clone size is not always given. Where it is, it says once, few, many or a class for expanded clones.

TRBV5-1	TRBJ1-1	-	many	TGCGCCAGCAGCTTGTCGGGGGAGACTGAAGCTTTCTTT	CASSLSGETEAFF
TRBV4-3	TRBJ2-2	-	-	TGCGCCAGCAGCCAAGAGGGAGCAAAGACCGGGGAGCTGTTTTTT	CASSQEGAKTGELFF
TRBV20-1	TRBJ1-5	-	few	TGCAGTGCTAGAGGCGAAGGGGCAAATCAGCCCCAGCATTTT	CSARGEGANQPQHF
TRBV7-2	TRBJ2-5	-	many	TGTGCCAGCAGCTTGGGATCGAACAGGGAAGAGACCCAGTACTTC	CASSLGSNREETQYF
TRBV5-1	TRBJ1-4	TRBD1	-	TGCGCCAGCAGCCCGGGGAGGGACAGCGGAACTAATGAAAAACTGTTTTTT	CASSPGRDSGTNEKLFF
TRBV4-2	TRBJ1-5	-	few	TGTGCCAGCAGCCAAGATCAAAGGGATCAGCCCCAGCATTTT	CASSQDQRDQPQHF
TRBV6-2/TRBV6-3	TRBJ1-4	-	-	TGTGCCAGCAGTAAACCAGAAAAACTGTTTTTT	CASSKPEKLFF
TRBV6-1	TRBJ2-5	-	few	TGTGCCAGCAGTAGGGACCTTTACCAAGAGACCCAGTACTTC	CASSRDLYQETQYF
TRBV20-1	TRBJ2-1	TRBD2	-	TGCAGTGCTAGAGATGTACTAGCGGGAGGCCTGGTTGATGAGCAGTTCTTC	CSARDVLAGGLVDEQFF
TRBV6-2/TRBV6-3	TRBJ2-1	-	few	TGTGCCAGCAGACTCGGACCAAATCGGCAGTTCTTC	CASRLGPNRQFF
TRBV20-1	TRBJ2-7	TRBD1	-	TGCAGTGCTAGATCCCCTTCCTCACGGGACAGTTTCCACGAGCAGTACTTC	CSARSPSSRDSFHEQYF
TRBV6-5	TRBJ2-2	-	few	TGTGCCAGCAGTGACTCCGGACTTAACACCGGGGAGCTGTTTTTT	CASSDSGLNTGELFF
TRBV20-1	TRBJ2-3	-	-	TGCAGTGCTACCGGCCTTATTCTCCCGTTCACAGATACGCAGTATTTT	CSATGLILPFTDTQYF
TRBV7-8	TRBJ2-7	-	few	TGTGCCAGCAGCCCTCAACCCGAGGGGGAGCAGTACTTC	CASSPQPEGEQYF
TRBV4-3	TRBJ2-1	TRBD2	many	TGCGCCAGCAGCCAAGATGGCCGCGGGGGGTACAATGAGCAGTTCTTC	CASSQDGRGGYNEQFF
TRBV7-7	TRBJ2-3	TRBD2	many	TGTGCTAGCAGCTCCCCGCCGGGACTAGCGGGAAGGGATACGCAGTATTTT	CASSSPPGLAGRDTQYF
TRBV7-2	TRBJ2-1	-	-	TGTGCCAGCAGCTCTAGATATGAGCAGTTCTTC	CASSSRYEQFF
TRBV28	TRBJ2-7	-	many	TGTGCCAGCAGTTTAGAGGAACAGTTCTCCTACGAGCAGTACTTC	CASSLEEQFSYEQYF
TRBV12-3/TRBV12-4	TRBJ2-7	-	many	TGTGCCAGCAGTTTCGGGCGAACCTACGAGCAGTACTTC	CASSFGRTYEQYF
TRBV5-6	TRBJ2-7	TRBD1	few	TGTGCCAGCAGCTTGGGACAGGGCATCTACGAGCAGTACTTC	CASSLGQGIYEQYF
TRBV7-2	TRBJ1-5	-	few	TGTGCCAGCAGCTTAGTGGTCCAAGGGCGGAATCAGCCCCAGCATTTT	CASSLVVQGRNQPQHF
TRBV25-1	TRBJ1-5	-	-	TGTGCCAGCAGTGACCTGACGGACCAGCCCCAGCATTTT	CASSDLTDQPQHF
TRBV6-1	TRBJ2-7	TRBD2	many	TGTGCCAGGACACAACGCGGGAGGGCCGCCTACGAGCAGTACTTC	CARTQRGRAAYEQYF
TRBV9	TRBJ2-5	TRBD2	-	TGTGCCAGCAGCGGACTAGCTCCTCAAGAGACCCAGTACTTC	CASSGLAPQETQYF